The sequence of this T cell receptor beta chain was determined in a study of T cells in Graves' hyperthyroidism and ophthalmopathy. Overall study results and limits: Most clonotypes expanded in thyroid above 0.001 were likewise present in blood.

Amplification of TCR beta CDR3 regions used RNA as the template. Initially, a first-round RT-PCR of the TCR CDR3 employed the HTBI primer set. MiXCR, run by TCRdb on the multiplex PCR reads, gives a single entry per CDR3 protein. The sample records 300,000 to 450,000 distinct CDR3 sequences, about 18% being singletons. Patients showing uncontrolled infection, other autoimmune disease, pregnancy or lactation were ineligible. This clonotype was counted many times. Its antigen is not known. The CDR3 sequence is 16 residues long. V was clipped by 2 bases and J by 2 bases, with 11 bases between them. The germline V gene encodes CDR1 SGHRS and CDR2 YFSETQ.

This clonotype originated in a man between 18 and 35 years old with Graves' ophthalmopathy. V and J are TRBV5-1 and TRBJ1-6; no clear D. Sequencing was done on a sample of blood. As DNA, the CDR3 is TGCGCCAGCAGCTTCGGCCCGCTGCCCTATAATTCACCCCTCCACTTT. It encodes CASSFGPLPYNSPLHF.